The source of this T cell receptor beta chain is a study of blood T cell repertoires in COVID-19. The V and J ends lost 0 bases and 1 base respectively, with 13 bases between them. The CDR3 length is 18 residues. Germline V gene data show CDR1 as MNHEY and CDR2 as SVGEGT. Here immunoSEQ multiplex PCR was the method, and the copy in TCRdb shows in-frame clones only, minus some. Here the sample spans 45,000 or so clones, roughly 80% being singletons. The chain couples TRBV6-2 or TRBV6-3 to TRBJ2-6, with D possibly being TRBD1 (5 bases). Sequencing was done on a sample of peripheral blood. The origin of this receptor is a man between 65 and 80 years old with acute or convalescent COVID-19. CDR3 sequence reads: CASSYSQGTPSGANVLTF. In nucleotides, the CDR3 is TGTGCCAGCAGTTACTCCCAGGGTACCCCTTCTGGGGCCAACGTCCTGACTTTC.